The next 8 T cell receptor beta chains were all read from a single sample in a study of T cell responses to AZD1222 COVID-19 vaccine. Clones were read by immunoSEQ multiplex PCR, and TCRdb kept only the in-frame ones, dropping some. This table has about 96,000 clones, nearly 90% appearing once. Sample: peripheral blood, taken on day 0 of AZD1222 vaccination. These receptors were obtained from an adult in good health.

The chain combines TRBV5-1 with TRBJ2-1, with D unclear. This CDR3 comprises 13 residues. V lost 4 bases, J lost 5 bases, and 10 bases lay in between. The V gene's germline CDR1 is SGHRS and CDR2 YFSETQ. The DNA of the CDR3 is TGCGCCAGCAGCCTAGGGTTCGACAATGAGCAGTTCTTC. Its protein is CASSLGFDNEQFF.

The chain combines TRBV3-1 (or the pseudogene TRBV3-2) with TRBJ2-1, with a possible D match to TRBD2 (7 bases). Germline CDR1 and CDR2: LGHDT and YNNKEL (reference sequence). The CDR3 length is 17 residues. V was clipped by 1 base and J by 4 bases, with 17 bases between them. The CDR3 sequence is CASSQVAGGGLYNEQFF. In DNA form, the CDR3 reads TGTGCCAGCAGCCAAGTTGCTGGCGGGGGCCTATACAATGAGCAGTTCTTC.

J is TRBJ1-6 and V is TRBV7-9; D uncertain. The CDR3 contains 13 residues. The germline gives CDR1 SEHNR, CDR2 FQNEAQ (reference sequence). V gave up 3 bases and J gave up 9 bases, with 9 bases separating them. For the CDR3, the DNA is TGTGCCAGCAGCTTCCCAGGAGTTTCACCCCTCCACTTT. Residues: CASSFPGVSPLHF.

The V gene is TRBV6-4, the J gene TRBJ1-1; D not certain. This CDR3 has 13 residues. CDR1 is MRHNA and CDR2 is SNTAGT in the germline V gene. The V end lost 8 bases, the J end lost 0 bases, and 10 bases lay between the germline ends. The CDR3 DNA reads TGTGCCAGCCGAACAGAAGTGAACACTGAAGCTTTCTTT. Residues: CASRTEVNTEAFF.

The chain is built from TRBV12-5 and TRBJ1-2, with TRBD1 matching 7 bases. Looked up from germline, CDR1 is LGHNT and CDR2 is FRNRAP. V lost 6 bases to trimming and J lost 5 bases; unmatched junction nucleotides: 12. There are 15 residues in the CDR3. CDR3 protein: CASGFDPGTAYGYTF. In DNA form, the CDR3 reads TGTGCTAGTGGGTTCGATCCCGGGACAGCATATGGCTACACCTTC.

The chain has TRBV3-1 (or the pseudogene TRBV3-2) and TRBJ2-2; D is ambiguous. Germline lookup yields CDR1 LGHDT and CDR2 YNNKEL (reference sequence). V was cut by 6 bases and J by 2 bases, with 1 base left in between. The CDR3 runs to 11 residues. CDR3 DNA: TGTGCCAGCAGAAACACCGGGGAGCTGTTTTTT. Protein: CASRNTGELFF.

The chain employs TRBV5-5 and TRBJ1-2; 7 positions match TRBD1. V shed 4 bases and J 0 bases; nucleotides not matched to a gene: 6. The CDR3 totals 15 residues. CDR1 is SGHKS, CDR2 YYEKEE, per germline (reference sequence). CDR3 DNA sequence: TGTGCCAGCAGCAATTACAGGGGCACTAACTATGGCTACACCTTC. It is translated as CASSNYRGTNYGYTF.

This clone occurred once. The chain links TRBV3-1 (or the pseudogene TRBV3-2) to TRBJ1-1; D is unresolved. Germline CDR1 LGHDT, CDR2 YNNKEL (reference sequence). The CDR3 contains 14 residues. V lost 2 bases and J lost 1, with 8 bases in between. This CDR3 is CASSQHQENTEAFF. Here the CDR3 DNA reads TGTGCCAGCAGCCAACATCAGGAGAACACTGAAGCTTTCTTT.